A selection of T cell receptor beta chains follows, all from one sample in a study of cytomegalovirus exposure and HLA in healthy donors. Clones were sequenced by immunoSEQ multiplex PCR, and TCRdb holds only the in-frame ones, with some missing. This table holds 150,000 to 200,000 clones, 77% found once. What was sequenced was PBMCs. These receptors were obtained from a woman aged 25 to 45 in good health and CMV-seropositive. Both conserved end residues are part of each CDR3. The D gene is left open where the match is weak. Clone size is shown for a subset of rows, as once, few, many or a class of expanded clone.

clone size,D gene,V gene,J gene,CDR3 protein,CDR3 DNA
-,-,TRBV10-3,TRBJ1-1,CAIRGGEGTEAFF,TGTGCCATCAGGGGCGGAGAGGGCACTGAAGCTTTCTTT
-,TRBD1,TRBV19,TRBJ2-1,CASSPTGTGGEQFF,TGTGCCAGTAGTCCAACCGGGACAGGGGGTGAGCAGTTCTTC
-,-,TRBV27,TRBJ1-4,CASSLQGLNEKLFF,TGTGCCAGCAGTTTGCAGGGCCTCAATGAAAAACTGTTTTTT
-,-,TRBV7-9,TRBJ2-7,CASNGGSYEQYF,TGTGCCAGCAATGGCGGTTCCTACGAGCAGTACTTC
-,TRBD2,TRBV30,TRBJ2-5,CAWTGTSGAYQETQYF,TGTGCCTGGACCGGGACTAGCGGGGCGTACCAAGAGACCCAGTACTTC
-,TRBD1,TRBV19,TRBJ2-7,CASSPSTGGHYEQYF,TGTGCCAGTAGCCCTTCGACAGGGGGCCACTACGAGCAGTACTTC
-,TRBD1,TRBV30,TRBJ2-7,CAWSQIRDRGGEQYF,TGTGCCTGGAGTCAAATTCGGGACAGGGGGGGGGAGCAGTACTTC
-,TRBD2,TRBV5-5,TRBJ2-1,CASSLELAVSNEQFF,TGTGCCAGCAGCTTGGAACTAGCGGTTTCCAATGAGCAGTTCTTC
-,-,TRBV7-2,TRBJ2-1,CASTLPSGWYNEQFF,TGTGCCAGCACCCTACCGAGTGGTTGGTACAATGAGCAGTTCTTC
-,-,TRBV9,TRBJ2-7,CASSAQGDYEQYF,TGTGCCAGCAGCGCACAAGGGGACTACGAGCAGTACTTC
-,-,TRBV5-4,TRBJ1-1,CASSPRTEMNTEAFF,TGTGCCAGCAGCCCAAGGACAGAAATGAACACTGAAGCTTTCTTT
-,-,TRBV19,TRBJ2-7,CASTPHGRGGGYEQYF,TGTGCCAGTACACCTCACGGGCGGGGTGGGGGATACGAGCAGTACTTC
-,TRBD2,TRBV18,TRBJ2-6,CASSRPGLVTSGANVLTF,TGTGCCAGCTCACGCCCGGGACTAGTTACCTCTGGGGCCAACGTCCTGACTTTC
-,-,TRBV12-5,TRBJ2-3,CASGSPTSQVRLRRQPDTQYF,TGTGCTAGTGGTTCCCCTACATCACAGGTCCGGCTCCGCCGGCAGCCAGATACGCAGTATTTT
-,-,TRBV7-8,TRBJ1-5,CASSPLGGNQPQHF,TGTGCCAGCAGCCCTCTCGGAGGCAATCAGCCCCAGCATTTT
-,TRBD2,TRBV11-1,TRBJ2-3,CASSSLGSGSRTDTQYF,TGTGCCAGCAGCTCCCTAGGCAGCGGGAGTCGAACAGATACGCAGTATTTT
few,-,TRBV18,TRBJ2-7,CASSPQEGYEQYF,TGTGCCAGCTCACCCCAGGAGGGCTACGAGCAGTACTTC
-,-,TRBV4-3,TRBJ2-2,CASSQDWRDRGTGELFF,TGCGCCAGCAGCCAAGATTGGAGGGACCGGGGCACCGGGGAGCTGTTTTTT
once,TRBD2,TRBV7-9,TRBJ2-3,CASSLSGTSATNTQYF,TGTGCCAGCAGCTTATCTGGGACTAGCGCGACTAATACGCAGTATTTT
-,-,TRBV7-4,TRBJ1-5,CASSLEGQGRDQPQHF,TGTGCCAGCAGCTTAGAAGGGCAGGGCCGGGATCAGCCCCAGCATTTT
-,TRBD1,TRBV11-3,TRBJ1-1,CASSFDRATNTEAFF,TGTGCCAGCAGCTTCGACAGGGCCACGAACACTGAAGCTTTCTTT
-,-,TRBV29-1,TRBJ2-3,CSVDGLGGTDTQYF,TGCAGCGTTGATGGATTAGGGGGCACAGATACGCAGTATTTT
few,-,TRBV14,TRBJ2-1,CASSLQGGNEQFF,TGTGCCAGCAGCCTTCAGGGGGGTAATGAGCAGTTCTTC
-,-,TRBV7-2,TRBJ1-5,CASSPRLDNQPQHF,TGTGCCAGCAGTCCCCGACTGGACAATCAGCCCCAGCATTTT
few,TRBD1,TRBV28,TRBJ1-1,CASRQGANTEAFF,TGTGCCAGCAGACAGGGGGCTAACACTGAAGCTTTCTTT
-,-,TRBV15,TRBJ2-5,CATSRDRREGTETQYF,TGTGCCACCAGCAGAGATAGGCGGGAAGGGACAGAGACCCAGTACTTC
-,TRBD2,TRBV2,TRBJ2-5,CAGQTSGRRETQYF,TGTGCCGGCCAAACTAGCGGGAGAAGAGAGACCCAGTACTTC
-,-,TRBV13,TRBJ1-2,CASSLRGDGYTF,TGTGCCAGCAGTCTCCGGGGGGATGGCTACACCTTC
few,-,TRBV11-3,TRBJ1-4,CASSPTGVEKLFF,TGTGCCAGCAGCCCCACGGGGGTGGAAAAACTGTTTTTT
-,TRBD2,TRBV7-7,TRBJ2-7,CASSPGLAGDEQYF,TGTGCCAGCAGCCCGGGACTAGCGGGAGACGAGCAGTACTTC
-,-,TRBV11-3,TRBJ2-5,CASSLRKETQYF,TGTGCCAGCAGCTTGAGGAAAGAGACCCAGTACTTC
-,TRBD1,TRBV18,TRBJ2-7,CASSPGQGNEQYF,TGTGCCAGCTCACCGGGACAGGGGAACGAGCAGTACTTC
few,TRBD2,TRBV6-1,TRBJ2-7,CASRGTSGIYEQYF,TGTGCCAGCAGAGGGACTAGCGGGATCTACGAGCAGTACTTC
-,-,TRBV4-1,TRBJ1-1,CASSQDGGGVTEAFF,TGCGCCAGCAGCCAAGATGGGGGGGGCGTCACTGAAGCTTTCTTT
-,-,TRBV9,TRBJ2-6,CASSVGSDSGANVLTF,TGTGCCAGCAGCGTAGGTTCAGACTCTGGGGCCAACGTCCTGACTTTC
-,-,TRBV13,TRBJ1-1,CASSLSIQSRNTEAFF,TGTGCCAGCAGCTTATCAATACAGAGCCGGAACACTGAAGCTTTCTTT
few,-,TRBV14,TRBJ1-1,CASSAQRDTEAFF,TGTGCCAGCAGCGCCCAGCGGGACACTGAAGCTTTCTTT
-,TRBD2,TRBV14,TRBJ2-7,CASSPGGTSTLGPYEQYF,TGTGCCAGCAGCCCGGGAGGGACTAGCACTCTGGGGCCTTACGAGCAGTACTTC
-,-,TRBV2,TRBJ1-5,CASTGGRLSNQPQHF,TGTGCCAGCACCGGGGGGCGACTTAGCAATCAGCCCCAGCATTTT
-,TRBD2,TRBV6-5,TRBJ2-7,CASSYETSGSYEQYF,TGTGCCAGCAGTTACGAGACTAGCGGTTCCTACGAGCAGTACTTC
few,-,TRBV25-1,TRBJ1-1,CASSEWRGGDEAFF,TGTGCCAGCAGTGAATGGAGGGGCGGGGATGAAGCTTTCTTT
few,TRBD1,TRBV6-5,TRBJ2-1,CASSSPDRASYNEQFF,TGTGCCAGCAGTTCCCCGGACAGGGCATCCTACAATGAGCAGTTCTTC
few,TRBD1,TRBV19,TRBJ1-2,CASWTGASYGYTF,TGTGCCAGTTGGACAGGGGCGAGCTATGGCTACACCTTC
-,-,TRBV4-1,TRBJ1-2,CASSQAYGEGDGYTF,TGCGCCAGCAGCCAAGCGTACGGGGAGGGGGATGGCTACACCTTC
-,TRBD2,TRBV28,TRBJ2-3,CASSSSGLAGSSTDTQYF,TGTGCCAGCAGTTCCTCTGGACTAGCGGGCTCTAGCACAGATACGCAGTATTTT
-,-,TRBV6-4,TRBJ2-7,CASSELEGLKQYF,TGTGCCAGCAGTGAACTAGAAGGTCTGAAGCAGTACTTC
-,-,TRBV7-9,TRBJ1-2,CASSFGGPTGNGYTF,TGTGCCAGCAGCTTTGGGGGCCCCACAGGGAACGGCTACACCTTC
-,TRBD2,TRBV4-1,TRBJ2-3,CASSQAGTSGTDTQYF,TGCGCCAGCAGCCAAGCGGGGACTAGCGGCACAGATACGCAGTATTTT
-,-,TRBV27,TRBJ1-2,CASSYRAANYGYTF,TGTGCCAGCAGTTACAGGGCAGCTAACTATGGCTACACCTTC
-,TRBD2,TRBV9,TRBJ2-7,CASSAGLAAYEQYF,TGTGCCAGCAGCGCCGGACTAGCCGCTTACGAGCAGTACTTC
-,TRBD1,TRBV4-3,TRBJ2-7,CASSPSTGSYEQYF,TGCGCCAGCAGCCCCTCGACAGGGTCCTACGAGCAGTACTTC
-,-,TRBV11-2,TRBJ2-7,CASSFVGQFNEQYF,TGTGCCAGCAGCTTTGTAGGACAGTTCAACGAGCAGTACTTC
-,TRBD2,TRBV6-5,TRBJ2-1,CASRSGLAANQFF,TGTGCCAGCAGGTCGGGACTAGCGGCCAACCAGTTCTTC
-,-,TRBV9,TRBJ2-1,CASSVGRAGNNEQFF,TGTGCCAGCAGCGTAGGGAGGGCCGGGAACAATGAGCAGTTCTTC
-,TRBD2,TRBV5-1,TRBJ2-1,CASSPGGLAINEQFF,TGCGCCAGCAGCCCGGGGGGACTAGCCATCAATGAGCAGTTCTTC
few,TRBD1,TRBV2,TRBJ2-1,CARGQGVAYNEQFF,TGTGCCAGGGGACAGGGCGTAGCCTACAATGAGCAGTTCTTC
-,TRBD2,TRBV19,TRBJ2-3,CASSITSVPSTDTQYF,TGTGCCAGTAGTATCACTAGCGTTCCTAGCACAGATACGCAGTATTTT
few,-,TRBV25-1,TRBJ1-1,CASSPLELNTEAFF,TGTGCCAGCAGCCCCCTAGAGCTTAACACTGAAGCTTTCTTT
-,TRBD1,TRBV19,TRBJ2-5,CASSIGGQGWKETQYF,TGTGCCAGTAGTATAGGAGGACAGGGGTGGAAAGAGACCCAGTACTTC
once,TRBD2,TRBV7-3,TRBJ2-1,CASSLSGSYNEQFF,TGTGCCAGCAGCTTAAGCGGGAGTTACAATGAGCAGTTCTTC